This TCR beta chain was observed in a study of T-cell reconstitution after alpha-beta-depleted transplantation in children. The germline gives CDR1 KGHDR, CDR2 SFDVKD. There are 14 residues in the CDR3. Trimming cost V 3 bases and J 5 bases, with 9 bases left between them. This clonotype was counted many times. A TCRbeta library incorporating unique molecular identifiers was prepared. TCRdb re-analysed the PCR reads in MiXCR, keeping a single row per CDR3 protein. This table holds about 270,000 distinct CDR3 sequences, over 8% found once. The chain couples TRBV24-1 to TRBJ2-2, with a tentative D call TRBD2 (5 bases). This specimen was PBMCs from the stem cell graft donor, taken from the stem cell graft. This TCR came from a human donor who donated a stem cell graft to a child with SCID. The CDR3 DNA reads TGTGCCACCAGTGATCGGACTGAAACCGGGGAGCTGTTTTTT. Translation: CATSDRTETGELFF.